This TCR beta chain came from a study of neoadjuvant anti-PD-1 for oral cavity cancer (dated by TCRdb to the early 2020s). Study-wide context: Patients mostly received three to four biweekly doses of nivolumab at 3 mg/kg before curative-intent surgical resection. For patients who did not progress, a fourth nivolumab dose was given around day 43, followed by definitive surgical resection on days 50-56. Under RECIST 1.1, a patient counted as a responder if showing complete response, partial response or stable disease, and as a non-responder if showing progression. An approximately 30% response rate was observed in the parent correlative cohort, in which more than 9 patients were included.

For CDR1 and CDR2, the germline V gene lists SGHRS and YFSETQ. V is pared back by 0 bases and J by 0 bases, with 11 bases lying between the germline termini. There are 16 amino acids in the CDR3, from cysteine to phenylalanine inclusive. CDR3 DNA only is kept here, 48 bases in frame from base 1. For deep sequencing of PBMC libraries, mostly approximately 460 ng of input genomic DNA was used, and six replicates were run per sample. The immunoSEQ hsTCRbeta kit was used to prepare TCRbeta libraries according to the manufacturer's instructions. Sequencing of the completed libraries took place using an Illumina NovaSeq 6000 S4 flow cell after they had been pooled to approximately 3 nM. The paper's data handling went like this. The immunoSEQ Analyzer was used for raw data preprocessing and quality control. The analysis was limited to productive rearrangements, and each clonotype was defined by a unique CDR3 amino acid sequence. Using the R package tcR, the researchers computed the Gini-Simpson index as their estimate of repertoire clonality. Gini indices were compared with Student's t test, and associations with tumor size change were assessed by Pearson correlation. As stored in TCRdb, this immuneACCESS dataset retains in-frame rearrangements with V and J assigned. A fraction of the clones does not appear; measured against another copy, unresolved V genes explain less than half of the discrepancy, and the remainder lacks a known reason. From that table come the V and J calls and clone size; the DNA was used to work out D and trimming. In this sample the table shows roughly 68,000 clones, 70% to 90% of which occur a single time. The ten biggest clones cover 2.5% to 3.5% of the sample.

Of note for this clone: This clone's antigen is unknown. Within one base of it there is no much larger clone, and no base qualities were kept.

The time point label corresponds to: after neoadjuvant nivolumab, at surgical resection. Patients were newly diagnosed with stage II-IVA oral cavity squamous cell carcinoma and had received no prior systemic or radiation treatment. The cohort consisted of patients with HPV-negative, locally advanced oral cavity squamous cell carcinoma. Peripheral blood mononuclear cells were analyzed directly and were not maintained or expanded in culture. The samples were obtained from a longitudinal correlative study of a single-arm phase II trial testing neoadjuvant nivolumab in oral cavity squamous cell carcinoma. Genomic DNA-based TCRbeta sequencing was performed on subject-matched pre- and post-treatment PBMCs and tumors from three responders and three non-responders. Peripheral blood mononuclear cells were drawn once before nivolumab treatment and a second time after treatment, when surgery took place. The Maxwell RSC DNA from Cells kit was used to isolate genomic DNA from PBMCs.

Broad study findings and their caveats: Higher pretreatment blood Treg/Th17 ratios correlated with higher pretreatment blood TCRbeta clonality and lower post-treatment tumor TCRbeta clonality. After neoadjuvant nivolumab, non-responders showed significantly higher T cell clonality (Gini index) in PBMCs than responders did. The TCR analyses had only a few patients in each response group, and the authors called for validation in larger cohorts.

This clonotype originated in a person between 40 and 79 years old with oral cavity squamous cell carcinoma. The input for sequencing was PBMCs, taken after nivolumab (anti-PD-1) treatment. The rearrangement joined TRBV5-1 to TRBJ2-3; TRBD2 is a possible D gene, resting on 6 matching bases. The CDR3 loop reads CASSLEPGESTDTQYF. The DNA reads TGCGCCAGCAGCTTGGAGCCGGGAGAGAGCACAGATACGCAGTATTTT.